This T cell receptor beta chain was obtained from a study of cytomegalovirus exposure and HLA in healthy donors. On this clone: What it binds is unknown.

General study points: A missense DCLRE1C variant was associated with V- and J-gene trimming of TCR beta chains in a later analysis, and an independent cohort replicated the association. Per a later analysis, HLA-associated TCR beta chains showed more clonal expansion than other, equally common TCR beta chains. Earlier analysis yielded a pattern in which most TCR beta V segments were productive about 90% or about 30% of the time.

13 Jbeta primers and 60 Vbeta primers were used for the PCR. Using immunoSEQ multiplex PCR, the repertoire was profiled, and TCRdb retains in-frame clones only, with some absent. There are 180,000 or so clones in the sample; roughly 72% occur only once, and 2% to 2.5% lies in the top ten. The CDR3 loop spans 22 amino acids. Germline CDR1 and CDR2: MNHNS and SASEGT. V gave up 2 bases and J gave up 0 bases, with 29 bases separating them. The TCR originated in a young woman in good health and CMV-seropositive. The chain links TRBV6-1 to TRBJ2-1, with TRBD2 as a possible D gene (5 bases). The sample taken for sequencing was PBMCs. Here the CDR3 DNA reads TGTGCCAGCAGTGAATTTGTCGACCGCGAGCTCACTAGACGGGTCTCCTACAATGAGCAGTTCTTC. It specifies CASSEFVDRELTRRVSYNEQFF.